These 24 T cell receptor beta chains were sequenced from one sample in a study of cytomegalovirus exposure and HLA in healthy donors. Primers included in the PCR were 60 Vbeta and 13 Jbeta primers. The assay was immunoSEQ multiplex PCR, and TCRdb's table has in-frame clones only and misses some. The sample includes 150,000 to 200,000 clones, around 90% of them seen just once. Material for sequencing was PBMCs. These receptors were taken from a woman aged 18 to 35 in good health and CMV-seronegative.

The V gene is TRBV9, the J gene TRBJ1-5; unclear D gene. This CDR3 spans 15 amino acids. V was clipped by 3 bases and J by 3 bases, with 13 bases between them. Germline-derived CDR1 and CDR2 are SGDLS and YYNGEE. CDR3 protein: CASSDGQAANQPQHF. DNA of the CDR3: TGTGCCAGCAGCGATGGGCAGGCAGCCAATCAGCCCCAGCATTTT.

The V and J genes are TRBV7-2 and TRBJ2-1, with a weak D call TRBD1 (5 bases). In germline, CDR1 is SGHTA, CDR2 FQGNSA. V lost 3 bases and J 0 bases, leaving 12 bases between the germline ends. The CDR3 loop spans 16 amino acids. DNA for the CDR3: TGTGCCAGCAGCTTGATATCAGGGTCCTCCTACAATGAGCAGTTCTTC. The encoded protein is CASSLISGSSYNEQFF. The entire variable domain, with the rest obtained from reference TRBV7-2 and TRBJ2-1, is as follows: GAGVSQSPSNKVTEKGKDVELRCDPISGHTALYWYRQSLGQGLEFLIYFQGNSAPDKSGLPSDRFSAERTGGSVSTLTIQRTQQEDSAVYLCASSLISGSSYNEQFFGPGTRLTVL.

The rearrangement joins TRBV25-1 to TRBJ2-1; D gene ambiguous. V was trimmed by 5 bases and J by 0 bases, leaving 5 bases between them. The germline gives CDR1 MGHDK, CDR2 SYGVNS. The CDR3 consists of 13 residues. CDR3 nucleotide sequence: TGTGCCAGCAGTCCCGGCTCCTACAATGAGCAGTTCTTC. Its protein is CASSPGSYNEQFF.

The J gene is TRBJ2-3, the V gene TRBV7-8; 9 bases map to TRBD1. The J segment lost 1 base and the V segment lost 5 bases, leaving 7 bases of the junction unmatched. This CDR3 has 16 amino acids. Germline V gene sequence: CDR1 SGHVS, CDR2 FQNEAQ. CDR3 DNA sequence: TGTGCCAGCAGCGACGCATGGACAGGGGGCACAGATACGCAGTATTTT. Encoded protein: CASSDAWTGGTDTQYF.

This clone was seen just once. This rearrangement joins TRBV4-1 to TRBJ1-2, with a weak D call TRBD1 (6 bases). The CDR3 extends over 14 amino acids. The germline gives CDR1 MGHRA, CDR2 YSYEKL. The germline V and J ends were trimmed by 5 bases and 8 bases, with 18 bases remaining between them. The CDR3 DNA reads TGCGCCAGCAGCGCAACGGGGGGCGCGGGCGGCTACACCTTC. Protein sequence: CASSATGGAGGYTF.

The rearrangement joins TRBV12-5 to TRBJ1-2; TRBD1 might be the D (5 bases). Per the germline V gene, CDR1 is LGHNT and CDR2 is FRNRAP. CDR3 size: 16 residues. V lost 6 bases and J 4 bases, leaving 21 bases between the germline ends. The chain's CDR3 is CASGRGQAGRFYGYTF. The CDR3 bases are TGTGCTAGTGGCCGAGGTCAGGCAGGGCGCTTCTATGGCTACACCTTC.

This rearrangement joins TRBV21-1 to TRBJ2-7; TRBD2 is the table's D call and was not checked against the DNA. TRBV21-1 is classified as a pseudogene. The CDR3 spans 12 residues. The CDR3: CASSTGTYEQYF. The CDR3 coding sequence is TGTGCCAGCAGCACGGGGACCTACGAGCAGTACTTC.

The rearrangement links TRBV6-1 to TRBJ1-2, with 8 bases identical to TRBD1. The germline V gene encodes CDR1 MNHNS and CDR2 SASEGT. Trimming at V came to 4 bases and at J to 4 bases, leaving 5 bases not matched to a gene. The CDR3 spans 14 residues. CDR3 amino acids: CASSAGQAPYGYTF. The CDR3 DNA sequence: TGTGCCAGCAGTGCGGGACAGGCCCCCTATGGCTACACCTTC.

This clone has a handful of counts. This sequence joins TRBV5-1 and TRBJ1-4, with TRBD1 as a possible D gene (6 bases). Germline loops: CDR1 SGHRS, CDR2 YFSETQ. V lost 5 bases and J 5 bases, leaving 16 bases between the germline ends. The CDR3 extends over 15 amino acids. The CDR3 is CASSRQVLENEKLFF. Written as DNA, the CDR3 is TGCGCCAGCAGTCGACAGGTCCTCGAGAATGAAAAACTGTTTTTT.

The chain is built from TRBV7-2 and TRBJ2-3; a possible D gene is TRBD2 (6 bases). This CDR3 has 13 amino acids. Deletions cut 3 bases from V and 3 bases from J, with 7 bases between. The germline gives CDR1 SGHTA, CDR2 FQGNSA. Written as DNA, the CDR3 is TGTGCCAGCAGCTTCGGAGGGACAGATACGCAGTATTTT. Amino acid sequence: CASSFGGTDTQYF.

The chain combines TRBV5-6 with TRBJ2-7, with D perhaps matching TRBD2 (7 bases). Germline loops: CDR1 SGHDT, CDR2 YYEEEE. There are 15 residues in the CDR3. The germline V and J ends were trimmed by 0 bases and 7 bases, with 17 bases remaining between them. CDR3: CASSLDGRGVREQYF. The CDR3 nucleotides are TGTGCCAGCAGCTTGGATGGGAGGGGGGTTCGTGAGCAGTACTTC. Based on the CDR3 plus reference TRBV5-6 and TRBJ2-7, the full variable domain is DAGVTQSPTHLIKTRGQQVTLRCSPKSGHDTVSWYQQALGQGPQFIFQYYEEEERQRGNFPDRFSGHQFPNYSSELNVNALLLGDSALYLCASSLDGRGVREQYFGPGTRLTVT.

The rearrangement links TRBV6-5 to TRBJ1-4, with D possibly matching TRBD1 (5 bases). The CDR3 runs to 16 residues. Germline V gene sequence: CDR1 MNHEY, CDR2 SVGAGI. Deletions cut 0 bases from V and 0 bases from J, with 8 bases between. The CDR3 spells CASSYSYRTTNEKLFF. The DNA for the CDR3 is TGTGCCAGCAGTTACTCGTACAGGACAACTAATGAAAAACTGTTTTTT.

V is TRBV10-2 and J is TRBJ1-5, with 8 bases lining up with TRBD1. V was clipped by 2 bases and J by 5 bases; unmatched bases: 2. The CDR3 is 14 residues long. The germline V gene has CDR1 WSHSY and CDR2 SAAADI. The DNA for the CDR3 is TGCGCCAGCAGTGAGCAGGGGGCCTATCAGCCCCAGCATTTT. Its translation is CASSEQGAYQPQHF.

In the case of this clone: The sample has other DNA sequences that encode this CDR3 too. V is TRBV7-2 and J is TRBJ2-2; TRBD1 matches at 7 bases. Germline V gene lookup returns CDR1 SGHTA and CDR2 FQGNSA. The CDR3 loop spans 13 amino acids. V lost 4 bases and J lost 6; bases outside the gene matches: 2. Here the CDR3 DNA reads TGTGCCAGCAGCTCACAGGGGTCCGGGGAGCTGTTTTTT. It specifies CASSSQGSGELFF. Full variable domain (remainder filled in from reference TRBV7-2 and TRBJ2-2): GAGVSQSPSNKVTEKGKDVELRCDPISGHTALYWYRQSLGQGLEFLIYFQGNSAPDKSGLPSDRFSAERTGGSVSTLTIQRTQQEDSAVYLCASSSQGSGELFFGEGSRLTVL.

Note on this clone: At the DNA level, this CDR3 is encoded by other sequences in the same sample as well. The chain recombines TRBV30 with TRBJ1-5, with D uncertain. Germline CDR1 and CDR2: GTSNPN and SVGIG (reference sequence). This CDR3 has 13 amino acids. Deletions cut 0 bases from V and 2 bases from J, with 5 bases between. CDR3 sequence reads: CAWSVRGNQPQHF. The CDR3 DNA follows: TGTGCCTGGAGTGTACGGGGCAATCAGCCCCAGCATTTT.

The rearrangement links TRBV9 to TRBJ2-7; 8 bases align to TRBD2. This CDR3 is built from 13 residues. After removal of 0 bases from V and 5 bases from J, the junction contained 1 base not matched to a gene. CDR1 and CDR2 from the germline V gene are SGDLS and YYNGEE. Written as DNA, the CDR3 is TGTGCCAGCAGCGTAGGTAGCGGGAACGAGCAGTACTTC. The encoded protein is CASSVGSGNEQYF.

The rearrangement uses TRBV6-6 and TRBJ2-3; D perhaps matches TRBD2 (6 bases). V was pared by 2 bases and J by 0 bases, with 12 bases between. The CDR3 is 16 amino acids. CDR1 is MNHNY and CDR2 is SVGAGI in the germline V gene (reference sequence). The CDR3 here is CASSYPGETSTDTQYF. DNA for the CDR3: TGTGCCAGCAGTTACCCGGGGGAGACTAGCACAGATACGCAGTATTTT.

V and J are TRBV19 and TRBJ2-7, with D possibly being TRBD2 (6 bases). There are 13 residues in the CDR3. V lost 5 bases to trimming and J lost 2 bases, with 10 bases between them. Germline CDR1 reads LNHDA; CDR2 reads SQIVND (reference sequence). In DNA form, the CDR3 reads TGTGCCAGTAGTGGAGGGAACGCCTACGAGCAGTACTTC. This encodes CASSGGNAYEQYF.

This clone turned up a few times. J is TRBJ2-1 and V is TRBV6-4; 8 bases fit TRBD2. CDR3 length: 15 residues. Germline CDR1 reads MRHNA; CDR2 reads SNTAGT. The V gene end was trimmed by 2 bases and the J gene end by 3 bases; junction bases not matched to a gene: 3. CDR3 in DNA: TGTGCCAGCAGTGACGGGACTAGTAACTACAATGAGCAGTTCTTC. This gives the protein CASSDGTSNYNEQFF.

The DNA of the CDR3 is TGTGCCAGCAGCCCAGAGTGGGGTATCGGGGATGGCTACACCTTC. This codes for CASSPEWGIGDGYTF. The rearrangement uses TRBV16 and TRBJ1-2; no clear D gene. Trimming shortened V by 4 bases and J by 6 bases, and 18 bases separated the two germline ends. CDR3 size: 15 residues. Germline V gene sequence: CDR1 KGHSY, CDR2 FQNENV.

The chain carries TRBV12-5 and TRBJ2-6, with D possibly matching TRBD1 (6 bases). V gave up 6 bases and J gave up 1 base, with 10 bases separating them. The CDR3 covers 15 residues. Germline V gives CDR1 LGHNT, CDR2 FRNRAP. This chain's CDR3 is CASGEGDSGANVLTF. The DNA for the CDR3 is TGTGCTAGTGGCGAGGGGGATTCTGGGGCCAACGTCCTGACTTTC. The complete variable domain, with remaining parts taken from reference TRBV12-5 and TRBJ2-6, reads DARVTQTPRHKVTEMGQEVTMRCQPILGHNTVFWYRQTMMQGLELLAYFRNRAPLDDSGMPKDRFSAEMPDATLATLKIQPSEPRDSAVYFCASGEGDSGANVLTFGAGSRLTVL.

The genes are TRBV11-3 and TRBJ1-4; 9 nucleotides match TRBD1. The CDR3 loop spans 17 amino acids. Germline V CDR1 and CDR2: SGHNT, YENEEA. The V gene end was trimmed by 4 bases and the J gene end by 8 bases; junction bases not matched to a gene: 14. The CDR3: CASSSSPWDREGEKLFF. The CDR3 nucleotides read TGTGCCAGCAGCTCCAGCCCTTGGGACAGGGAAGGGGAAAAACTGTTTTTT.

The chain employs TRBV5-1 and TRBJ2-7; 10 bases line up with TRBD1. Germline V gene sequence: CDR1 SGHRS, CDR2 YFSETQ. This CDR3 has 16 residues. The J segment lost 2 bases and the V segment lost 7 bases, leaving 12 bases of the junction unmatched. The CDR3 loop is CASRPPQGQGPYEQYF. DNA for the CDR3: TGCGCCAGCCGACCTCCCCAGGGACAGGGGCCCTACGAGCAGTACTTC.

The gene calls are TRBV29-1 and TRBJ2-3; TRBD1 agrees at 11 bases. J lost 5 bases, V lost 3 bases, and 7 bases had no gene match. The CDR3 extends over 15 amino acids. Germline-derived CDR1 and CDR2 are SQVTM and ANQGSEA. The CDR3: CSVDGGDRGVDTQYF. CDR3 sequence (DNA): TGCAGCGTTGATGGGGGGGACAGGGGGGTAGATACGCAGTATTTT.